Below are 5 T cell receptor beta chains sequenced from a single sample in a study of regulatory T cells in long-lasting Graves disease. The time point: persistent/refractory GD, antithyroid drugs over 5 years with positive TRAb. RNA extracted from PBMCs served as the sequencing template. Arm-PCR of CDR3 regions and iRepertoire HTBI primers were the basis on which TCR beta libraries were built. TCRdb called the multiplex PCR reads again in MiXCR, with one record for every CDR3 protein. The sample contains some 440,000 distinct CDR3 sequences, less than 25% of which appear only once. This material consisted of peripheral blood mononuclear cells (PBMCs), taken when the disease was refractory, from a patient treated with antithyroid drugs. The receptors stem from a female donor with Graves disease.

This clonotype was picked up a small number of times. The CDR3 protein is CATSQDNLSNQPQHF. The CDR3, as DNA: TGTGCCACCAGCCAGGACAACCTGAGCAATCAGCCCCAGCATTTT. This chain uses TRBV15 with TRBJ1-5, with TRBD1 as a possible D gene (5 bases). Germline V CDR1 and CDR2: LNHNV, YYDKDF (reference sequence). The CDR3 totals 15 residues. V was shortened by 5 bases and J by 1 base, with 12 bases between the two germline ends.

A few counts support this clonotype. The chain joins TRBV11-2 to TRBJ1-3; D unclear. V was clipped by 5 bases and J by 4 bases, with 12 bases between them. The CDR3 runs to 14 residues. Looked up from germline, CDR1 is SGHAT and CDR2 is FQNNGV. CDR3 residues: CASSRPWSGNTIYF. CDR3 nucleotide sequence: TGTGCCAGCAGCCGTCCGTGGTCAGGAAACACCATATATTTT.

This clonotype was detected a few times. The chain recombines TRBV29-1 with TRBJ2-7; TRBD2 matches at 8 bases. Germline CDR1 and CDR2: SQVTM and ANQGSEA. There are 14 residues in the CDR3. The V and J ends lost 0 bases and 3 bases, in that order; junction bases with no gene match: 4. In DNA, the CDR3 is TGCAGCGTTGAAGATCCCAGCGGGGGCTACGAGCAGTACTTC. This codes for CSVEDPSGGYEQYF.

The chain recombines TRBV19 with TRBJ2-2, with 9 bases that match TRBD1. J gave up 4 bases and V 5 bases, and 8 bases lay outside the gene matches. This CDR3 has 16 residues. In germline, CDR1 is LNHDA, CDR2 SQIVND (reference sequence). CDR3 region: CASSLTGGRSTGELFF. The CDR3 nucleotides are TGTGCCAGTAGTCTAACAGGGGGCCGAAGCACCGGGGAGCTGTTTTTT. Variable domain in full (rest from reference TRBV19 and TRBJ2-2): DGGITQSPKYLFRKEGQNVTLSCEQNLNHDAMYWYRQDPGQGLRLIYYSQIVNDFQKGDIAEGYSVSREKKESFPLTVTSAQKNPTAFYLCASSLTGGRSTGELFFGEGSRLTVL.

This clonotype was recorded at least ten times. The chain is built from TRBV6-8 and TRBJ2-7; 7 bases are a match to TRBD2. Germline V gene sequence: CDR1 MNHGY, CDR2 SAAAGT. The CDR3 extends over 15 amino acids. The J segment lost 4 bases and the V segment lost 2 bases, leaving 8 bases of the junction unmatched. CDR3 sequence reads: CASSYLGTNEYEQYF. The CDR3 nucleotides are TGTGCCAGCAGTTACCTTGGGACTAACGAATACGAGCAGTACTTC.